Listed below are T cell receptor beta chains from one sample, sequenced in a study of identical twins. TCRdb reprocessed the 5' RACE reads with MiXCR, giving one entry per CDR3 protein. This repertoire shows about 690,000 distinct CDR3 sequences, 21% found once; its top ten account for roughly 4%. The sample was also reused in another study, on T cells expressing NK-cell markers.

Material: PBMCs. All receptors come from a young woman in good health. Both conserved end residues are part of each CDR3. A D gene is named only where the DNA matches it firmly. Size tells how often a clone was seen (once, few, many) or the class of an expanded clone, and some rows leave it out.

TRBV12-3/TRBV12-4	.	.	TRBJ2-1	TGTGCCAGCAGTTTTACAGGGAACTACAATGAGCAGTTCTTC	CASSFTGNYNEQFF
TRBV24-1	few	.	TRBJ2-1	TGTGCCACCAGTGATTTACTCAATGAGCAGTTCTTC	CATSDLLNEQFF
TRBV20-1	few	.	TRBJ2-7	TGCAGTGCTTATGACCGATCCTACGAGCAGTACTTC	CSAYDRSYEQYF
TRBV7-2	many	.	TRBJ2-1	TGCGCCAGCAGCTTGGTAGGGGGGTACAATGAGCAGTTCTTC	CASSLVGGYNEQFF
TRBV6-1	.	TRBD2	TRBJ2-1	TGTGCCAGCAGTGAGCTAGCGGGGCCGGTGAATGAGCAGTTCTTC	CASSELAGPVNEQFF
TRBV12-3/TRBV12-4	few	.	TRBJ1-5	TGTGCCAGCAGTCATTCAGGGACGAATCAGCCCCAGCATTTT	CASSHSGTNQPQHF
TRBV20-1	few	.	TRBJ2-7	TGCAGTGCTAGAGATCCGGGACACATCTACGAGCAGTACTTC	CSARDPGHIYEQYF
TRBV5-1	.	TRBD2	TRBJ2-1	TGCGCCAGCAGCTTAAGCGGGGCCCTCCGGTATGAGCAGTTCTTC	CASSLSGALRYEQFF
TRBV12-3/TRBV12-4	.	.	TRBJ2-3	TGTGCCAGCACCCCTGGGGGAGATACGCAGTATTTT	CASTPGGDTQYF
TRBV12-3/TRBV12-4	.	.	TRBJ2-2	TGTGCCAGCGACCGGGGGATGAACACCGGGGAGCTGTTTTTT	CASDRGMNTGELFF
TRBV7-8	.	TRBD2	TRBJ2-5	TGTGCCAGCAGCTCCAAGACTAGCGAGCTCCAAGAGACCCAGTACTTC	CASSSKTSELQETQYF
TRBV9	.	.	TRBJ1-1	TGTGCCAGCAGCGCAGGACACGCATCAAACACTGAAGCTTTCTTT	CASSAGHASNTEAFF
TRBV12-3/TRBV12-4	.	.	TRBJ1-4	TGTGCCAGCAGTTTGCCGGCCAGGGTTGAAAAACTGTTTTTT	CASSLPARVEKLFF
TRBV6-2/TRBV6-3	.	.	TRBJ2-2	TGTGCCAGCAGTGTCCGGACAGACCTTGGCGGGGAGCTGTTTTTT	CASSVRTDLGGELFF
TRBV6-5	.	.	TRBJ1-5	TGTGCCAGCAGTTTAGGGCAGGAAAAAAATCAGCCCCAGCATTTT	CASSLGQEKNQPQHF
TRBV7-2	.	.	TRBJ2-1	TGTGCCAGCAGCTTAGCGAGTCGGGACTCCACACACAATGAGCAGTTCTTC	CASSLASRDSTHNEQFF
TRBV12-3/TRBV12-4	.	.	TRBJ1-2	TGTGCCAGCAGCAAGGGGTCTCGGACCTATGGCTACACCTTC	CASSKGSRTYGYTF
TRBV5-1	.	.	TRBJ1-2	TGCGCCAGCAGCTTGAATGACTATGGCTACACCTTC	CASSLNDYGYTF
TRBV5-1	.	.	TRBJ1-2	TGCGCCAGCAGCTTGGAACAGCGATTTAACTATGGCTACACCTTC	CASSLEQRFNYGYTF
TRBV6-6	few	.	TRBJ1-5	TGTGCCAGCAAAATTTGGGCAAATCAGCCCCAGCATTTT	CASKIWANQPQHF
TRBV7-2	few	.	TRBJ2-5	TGTGCCAGCAGCCCATCAGCGGCACAAGAGACCCAGTACTTC	CASSPSAAQETQYF
TRBV15	.	.	TRBJ2-5	TGTGCCACCAGCAGAGGGAGGCGGGAGACCCAGTACTTC	CATSRGRRETQYF
TRBV20-1	.	.	TRBJ2-7	TGCAGTGCTAGAGGGACTTCTAGCAAGCAGTACTTC	CSARGTSSKQYF
TRBV2	many	.	TRBJ1-4	TGTGCCACCGCCGCTGTTGCGGCTAATGAAAAACTGTTTTTT	CATAAVAANEKLFF
TRBV5-1	.	.	TRBJ2-1	TGCGCCAGCAGCTTACCGGGAAACCCCTACAATGAGCAGTTCTTC	CASSLPGNPYNEQFF
TRBV6-6	once	.	TRBJ2-6	TGTGCCAGCCACCCCTCTGGGGCCAACGTCCTGACTTTC	CASHPSGANVLTF
TRBV9	few	.	TRBJ2-7	TGTGCCAGCAGCGTAGAAGGTAGGGCAGGGGACGAGCAGTACTTC	CASSVEGRAGDEQYF
TRBV6-2/TRBV6-3	many	.	TRBJ2-4	TGTGCCAGCAGTTTTTCGGACATTCAGTACTTC	CASSFSDIQYF
TRBV7-2	.	TRBD1	TRBJ1-2	TGTGCCAGCAGCCTCAATCCTCAGGGGGCAAACTATGGCTACACCTTC	CASSLNPQGANYGYTF
TRBV20-1	many	.	TRBJ2-3	TGCAGTGCTCCTAGCGCCAGCACAGATACGCAGTATTTT	CSAPSASTDTQYF
TRBV10-3	.	.	TRBJ1-2	TGTGCCATCACTAGCCAGGGAAACTATGGCTACACCTTC	CAITSQGNYGYTF
TRBV12-3/TRBV12-4	.	.	TRBJ1-1	TGTGCCAGCAGTTTTTCCCTTGAAGCTTTCTTT	CASSFSLEAFF
TRBV5-1	.	.	TRBJ1-1	TGCGCCAGCAGCCCGCGGGGGGGCGGGGACACTGAAGCTTTCTTT	CASSPRGGGDTEAFF
TRBV10-2	.	.	TRBJ1-1	TGCGCCAGCAGTGATAGCGGTAGGAGAACTGAAGCTTTCTTT	CASSDSGRRTEAFF
TRBV20-1	many	.	TRBJ2-1	TGCAGTGCTCGATCTATCCTAGGAGGCAATGAGCAGTTCTTC	CSARSILGGNEQFF
TRBV6-5	.	TRBD2	TRBJ2-7	TGTGCCAGCAGTTACTTAAGGACTAGCGGTTACGAGCAGTACTTC	CASSYLRTSGYEQYF
TRBV29-1	few	TRBD2	TRBJ2-1	TGCAGCGTTGGTGGGACTAGCGGGAGGGCTGGGAATGAGCAGTTCTTC	CSVGGTSGRAGNEQFF
TRBV5-5	.	.	TRBJ1-1	TGTGCCAGCAGCAGGGTCCGGGGTTATGAAGCTTTCTTT	CASSRVRGYEAFF
TRBV2	.	.	TRBJ1-3	TGTGCCAGCAGAGAGGAGTTAACTGGAAACACCATATATTTT	CASREELTGNTIYF